The 10 T cell receptor beta chains listed next were all sequenced from one sample in a study of T-cell reconstitution after alpha-beta-depleted transplantation in children. Unique molecular identifiers were incorporated when the TCRbeta library was constructed. A single record per CDR3 protein comes from TCRdb applying MiXCR to the PCR reads. The repertoire holds about 440,000 distinct CDR3 sequences, 43% seen once, with under 35% in the top ten. Source: PBMCs, taken before TCRalphabeta/CD19-depleted stem cell transplant. The receptor set was obtained from a girl between 2 and 10 years old with aplastic anemia, due to receive a stem cell transplant.

This chain links TRBV20-1 with TRBJ2-3, with 9 bases identical to TRBD1. Germline V lookup: CDR1 DFQATT, CDR2 SNEGSKA (reference sequence). The V gene end was trimmed by 7 bases and the J gene end by 0 bases; junction bases not matched to a gene: 2. The CDR3 is made up of 13 amino acids. CDR3 amino acids: CSVGQGSTDTQYF. DNA of the CDR3: TGCAGTGTGGGACAGGGAAGCACAGATACGCAGTATTTT.

The chain combines TRBV5-1 with TRBJ1-1; no clear D gene. The CDR3 contains 11 residues. Trimming shortened V by 10 bases and J by 1 base, and 8 bases separated the two germline ends. Germline V gene sequence: CDR1 SGHRS, CDR2 YFSETQ. The CDR3 DNA follows: TGCGCCTACCAGCGGAACACTGAAGCTTTCTTT. Translation gives CAYQRNTEAFF. Based on the CDR3 plus reference TRBV5-1 and TRBJ1-1, the full variable domain is KAGVTQTPRYLIKTRGQQVTLSCSPISGHRSVSWYQQTPGQGLQFLFEYFSETQRNKGNFPGRFSGRQFSNSRSEMNVSTLELGDSALYLCAYQRNTEAFFGQGTRLTVV.

This clonotype was detected only a few times. The chain links TRBV7-7 to TRBJ2-7; D is possibly TRBD1 or TRBD2 (5 bases each). This CDR3 comprises 15 residues. The ends were cut back, 6 bases at V and 7 bases at J, with 22 bases in the middle. Looked up from germline, CDR1 is SSHAT and CDR2 is FNYEAQ (reference sequence). The CDR3 protein is CASRTGTPTWGEQYF. The CDR3, as DNA: TGTGCCAGCAGGACCGGCACACCCACCTGGGGGGAGCAGTACTTC.

This clonotype came up once. V and J are TRBV10-3 and TRBJ2-3; perhaps D is TRBD1 or TRBD2 (5 bases each). V lost 3 bases, J lost 4 bases, and 8 bases lay in between. CDR3 length: 13 residues. Germline V lookup: CDR1 ENHRY, CDR2 SYGVKD. CDR3 DNA sequence: TGTGCCATCAGTGACAGGGACGCAGATACGCAGTATTTT. It yields the protein CAISDRDADTQYF.

The chain uses TRBV5-1 and TRBJ2-7, with TRBD2 identical over 9 bases. V shed 4 bases, J shed 7 bases, and the junction held 12 bases outside the gene matches. Germline loops: CDR1 SGHRS, CDR2 YFSETQ. This CDR3 is 15 amino acids long. The CDR3: CASSLAGTSSGEQYF. CDR3 nucleotide sequence: TGCGCCAGCAGCCTGGCCGGGACTAGCAGCGGTGAGCAGTACTTC. The whole variable domain, filled in from reference TRBV5-1 and TRBJ2-7, reads KAGVTQTPRYLIKTRGQQVTLSCSPISGHRSVSWYQQTPGQGLQFLFEYFSETQRNKGNFPGRFSGRQFSNSRSEMNVSTLELGDSALYLCASSLAGTSSGEQYFGPGTRLTVT.

This clonotype was recorded at least ten times. The chain links TRBV12-3 or TRBV12-4 to TRBJ1-2, with 7 bases matching TRBD1. This CDR3 is 15 amino acids long. V was clipped by 3 bases and J by 8 bases; unmatched bases: 12. For the CDR3, the DNA is TGTGCCAGCAGTTTCGAGGGGGCAAGAGTTGGAGGCTACACCTTC. As protein: CASSFEGARVGGYTF.

This clonotype was detected a few times. The chain combines TRBV13 with TRBJ1-4; possible D gene TRBD1, 5 bases. Germline values: CDR1 PRHDT, CDR2 FYEKMQ (reference sequence). This CDR3 spans 13 amino acids. Trimming cost V 4 bases and J 4 bases, with 7 bases left between them. The DNA of the CDR3 is TGTGCCAGCAGCTCGGGACTTAATGAAAAACTGTTTTTT. It translates to CASSSGLNEKLFF. The whole variable domain, remainder taken from reference TRBV13 and TRBJ1-4, is AAGVIQSPRHLIKEKRETATLKCYPIPRHDTVYWYQQGPGQDPQFLISFYEKMQSDKGSIPDRFSAQQFSDYHSELNMSSLELGDSALYFCASSSGLNEKLFFGSGTQLSVL.

V and J are TRBV12-3 or TRBV12-4 and TRBJ2-7; 9 nucleotides line up with TRBD1. The CDR3 totals 15 residues. V was pared by 6 bases and J by 2 bases, with 8 bases of the junction left unmatched. This chain's CDR3 is CASRPGQGRTYEQYF. The CDR3 DNA reads TGTGCCAGCAGGCCGGGACAGGGTAGAACCTACGAGCAGTACTTC.

This clonotype was counted ten times or more. This sequence joins TRBV20-1 and TRBJ2-1; D remains unclear. CDR3 length: 16 amino acids. The germline gives CDR1 DFQATT, CDR2 SNEGSKA (reference sequence). Trimming shortened V by 0 bases and J by 0 bases, and 12 bases separated the two germline ends. CDR3 coding DNA: TGCAGTGCTAGAGATAAGGGCGAAAGCTCCTACAATGAGCAGTTCTTC. Residues: CSARDKGESSYNEQFF.

This clonotype was observed at least ten times. The rearrangement joins TRBV20-1 to TRBJ2-7; TRBD2 agrees at 7 bases. The V gene end was trimmed by 0 bases and the J gene end by 2 bases; junction bases not matched to a gene: 10. The germline V gene encodes CDR1 DFQATT and CDR2 SNEGSKA (reference sequence). This CDR3 contains 16 residues. CDR3 nucleotide sequence: TGCAGTGCTAGAGATTTGGCGGGAGAGCCCGCCTACGAGCAGTACTTC. This gives the protein CSARDLAGEPAYEQYF.